The 28 T cell receptor beta chains reported below all come from one sample, sequenced in a study of T cell responses to AZD1222 COVID-19 vaccine. Libraries were prepared by immunoSEQ multiplex PCR; TCRdb keeps only in-frame clonotypes and omits some of them. Of around 150,000 clones listed, 90% to 95% are singletons. The sequenced sample was peripheral blood, obtained 28 days after the second AZD1222 dose. The receptors come from an adult who received the AZD1222 COVID-19 vaccine.

This chain connects TRBV11-1 to TRBJ1-2; D is uncertain. Germline V gene lookup returns CDR1 SGHAT and CDR2 FQDESV (reference sequence). V dropped 3 bases and J dropped 6 bases, with 8 bases sitting between them. The CDR3 spans 12 residues. Here the CDR3 reads CASSFLGHGYTF. CDR3 nucleotides: TGTGCCAGCAGCTTCTTGGGTCATGGCTACACCTTC.

The chain employs TRBV19 and TRBJ2-7; TRBD1 matches at 11 bases. The CDR3 covers 14 residues. V was pared by 7 bases and J by 1 base, with 3 bases of the junction left unmatched. The germline V gene encodes CDR1 LNHDA and CDR2 SQIVND (reference sequence). The CDR3 sequence is CASTRDRGSYEQYF. The CDR3 DNA sequence: TGTGCCAGTACTCGGGACAGGGGGTCCTACGAGCAGTACTTC.

The chain carries TRBV4-2 and TRBJ1-2, with D uncertain. This CDR3 contains 11 residues. V lost 5 bases and J 7 bases, leaving 8 bases between the germline ends. Germline CDR1 reads LGHNA; CDR2 reads YNFKEQ. CDR3 sequence: CASSANGGYTF. CDR3 in DNA: TGTGCCAGCAGCGCAAACGGTGGCTACACCTTC.

The J gene is TRBJ2-7, the V gene TRBV28; D remains ambiguous. Germline CDR1 reads MDHEN; CDR2 reads SYDVKM. The CDR3 contains 12 residues. V was clipped by 3 bases and J by 4 bases, with 7 bases between them. CDR3 sequence (DNA): TGTGCCAGCAGTTTTAGTTGGTACGAGCAGTACTTC. Its translation is CASSFSWYEQYF.

The rearrangement links TRBV9 to TRBJ1-6, with D unresolved. The CDR3 covers 14 residues. The germline V gene encodes CDR1 SGDLS and CDR2 YYNGEE. The V gene lost 1 base and the J gene lost 6 bases, with 8 bases spanning the gap. Here the CDR3 DNA reads TGTGCCAGCAGCGTAATGGAGGGTAATTCACCCCTCCACTTT. Translated, it gives CASSVMEGNSPLHF.

V usage is TRBV28 and J usage is TRBJ1-2; the D gene is possibly TRBD1 (5 bases). The V end lost 5 bases, the J end lost 7 bases, and 14 bases lay between the germline ends. The CDR3 covers 13 residues. Germline V gene sequence: CDR1 MDHEN, CDR2 SYDVKM. The CDR3 DNA reads TGTGCCAGCAGTCTCCTAGGGGAAATTGGCTACACCTTC. Translating it yields CASSLLGEIGYTF.

This chain connects TRBV20-1 to TRBJ2-3; 9 bases agree with TRBD2. Germline-derived CDR1 and CDR2 are DFQATT and SNEGSKA (reference sequence). This CDR3 has 16 residues. The trim removed 3 bases at V and 4 bases at J, leaving 11 bases unmatched. In DNA, the CDR3 is TGCAGTGCTAGTCAGATAGCGGGAGCCCCACCAGATACGCAGTATTTT. Translated, it gives CSASQIAGAPPDTQYF.

V gene TRBV19 combines with J gene TRBJ1-6; no definite D call. V was shortened by 1 base and J by 2 bases, with 9 bases between the two germline ends. Germline V gene lookup returns CDR1 LNHDA and CDR2 SQIVND (reference sequence). The CDR3 runs 16 residues. The CDR3 is CASSIGVVAYNSPLHF. The CDR3 DNA is TGTGCCAGTAGTATAGGTGTGGTGGCCTATAATTCACCCCTCCACTTT.

This chain uses TRBV5-1 with TRBJ1-1; TRBD1 is a possible D gene (5 bases). CDR1 is SGHRS, CDR2 YFSETQ, per germline. V lost 5 bases, J lost 1 base, and 9 bases lay in between. The CDR3 sequence is 13 residues long. In DNA form, the CDR3 reads TGCGCCAGCAGTAGGGACCGGAACACTGAAGCTTTCTTT. Its translation is CASSRDRNTEAFF.

The chain links TRBV3-1 (or the pseudogene TRBV3-2) to TRBJ2-1; TRBD1 is a possible D gene (5 bases). Germline V gene sequence: CDR1 LGHDT, CDR2 YNNKEL (reference sequence). The CDR3 runs 15 residues. Trimming took 4 bases from V and 6 from J, leaving 16 bases between them. The CDR3 nucleotides are TGTGCCAGCAGCCCGCACAGGAACATAGCCAATGAGCAGTTCTTC. Its translation: CASSPHRNIANEQFF.

The genes are TRBV5-4 and TRBJ1-6; TRBD1 aligns across 8 bases. The CDR3 loop spans 16 amino acids. Germline values: CDR1 SGHNT, CDR2 YYREEE (reference sequence). Unmatched junction bases numbered 7, after V lost 5 bases and J lost 3 bases. The CDR3 region is CASSTGQDIYNSPLHF. CDR3 coding DNA: TGTGCCAGCAGTACGGGACAGGACATCTATAATTCACCCCTCCACTTT.

The gene calls are TRBV7-8 and TRBJ2-7; D perhaps matches TRBD1 (5 bases). The CDR3 length is 15 residues. The germline gives CDR1 SGHVS, CDR2 FQNEAQ. Trimming pared 5 bases from V and 3 bases from J, leaving 17 bases between. The CDR3 spells CASSVTGSLNYEQYF. The CDR3 DNA follows: TGTGCCAGCAGCGTCACAGGATCCCTAAACTACGAGCAGTACTTC. The entire variable domain, with the rest obtained from reference TRBV7-8 and TRBJ2-7, is as follows: GAGVSQSPRYKVAKRGQDVALRCDPISGHVSLFWYQQALGQGPEFLTYFQNEAQLDKSGLPSDRFFAERPEGSVSTLKIQRTQQEDSAVYLCASSVTGSLNYEQYFGPGTRLTVT.

The chain combines TRBV13 with TRBJ2-1; 15 bases are shared with TRBD2. With 5 bases clipped from V and 6 bases from J, the junction kept 2 bases outside the gene matches. Germline V CDR1 and CDR2: PRHDT, FYEKMQ (reference sequence). The CDR3 contains 15 residues. CDR3 protein: CASSLGLAGGNEQFF. CDR3 DNA: TGTGCCAGCAGCCTGGGACTAGCGGGGGGCAATGAGCAGTTCTTC.

In regard to this clone: Sequence at one end of the junction differs from germline and may be a read error. In DNA, the CDR3 is TGTGCTAGCAGCTTAGTCGGGGGTGAGCAGTTCTTC. Translated: CASSLVGGEQFF. V and J are TRBV7-7 and TRBJ2-1; a possible D gene is TRBD2 (6 bases). The CDR3 extends over 12 amino acids. CDR1 SSHAT and CDR2 FNYEAQ come from the germline V gene (reference sequence).

The chain uses TRBV6-1 and TRBJ1-5; D is unclear. The V end lost 3 bases, the J end lost 7 bases, and 4 bases lay between the germline ends. CDR3 size: 11 residues. Germline loops: CDR1 MNHNS, CDR2 SASEGT. The CDR3 DNA is TGTGCCAGCAGTGAGAGGCAGCCCCAGCATTTT. This translates into CASSERQPQHF.

The chain is built from TRBV11-3 and TRBJ1-6; no firm D call. Germline V gene sequence: CDR1 SGHNT, CDR2 YENEEA. V lost 6 bases and J lost 7, with 19 bases in between. The CDR3 is made up of 16 amino acids. CDR3 DNA sequence: TGTGCCAGCAGTCAGGACCCGGGGTCGGGGAATTCACCCCTCCACTTT. This gives the protein CASSQDPGSGNSPLHF.

V usage is TRBV6-6 and J usage is TRBJ1-3, with 10 nucleotides matching TRBD1. CDR3 length equals 16 residues. CDR1 and CDR2 (germline): MNHNY, SVGAGI (reference sequence). V shed 5 bases, J shed 0 bases, and the junction held 4 bases outside the gene matches. This CDR3 reads CASSGTGASSGNTIYF. The CDR3 region has the DNA TGTGCCAGCAGTGGGACAGGGGCTTCCTCTGGAAACACCATATATTTT.

The rearrangement uses TRBV6-5 and TRBJ2-1; TRBD1 matches 10 bases. V shed 6 bases and J 7 bases; nucleotides not matched to a gene: 3. The CDR3 consists of 13 residues. The germline CDR1 and CDR2 sequences are MNHEY and SVGAGI. The CDR3 spells CASRGTGANEQFF. The CDR3 region has the DNA TGTGCCAGCAGGGGGACAGGGGCGAATGAGCAGTTCTTC.

The chain links TRBV6-5 to TRBJ2-7, with D hard to call. Trimming took off 6 bases at V and 1 base at J, with 7 bases between the two ends. CDR1 and CDR2 from the germline V gene are MNHEY and SVGAGI. The CDR3 length is 12 residues. DNA for the CDR3: TGTGCCAGCAGGTCCAGATCCTACGAGCAGTACTTC. Translation gives CASRSRSYEQYF.

The CDR3 region is CASRWDSSQTQYF. In nucleotides, the CDR3 is TGTGCCAGCAGATGGGACAGCTCGCAGACCCAGTACTTC. This chain uses TRBV12-3 or TRBV12-4 with TRBJ2-5; 7 positions match TRBD1. The CDR3 sequence is 13 residues long. V was pared by 6 bases and J by 6 bases, with 7 bases of the junction left unmatched.

J is TRBJ1-1 and V is TRBV5-1, with D tentatively TRBD1 (5 bases). Trimming shortened V by 0 bases and J by 11 bases, and 11 bases separated the two germline ends. Germline values: CDR1 SGHRS, CDR2 YFSETQ. The CDR3 contains 12 residues. DNA of the CDR3: TGCGCCAGCAGCTTGGAAGGGGCTGTCGCTTTCTTT. Protein sequence: CASSLEGAVAFF.

The V and J genes are TRBV4-2 and TRBJ1-6; TRBD1 matches at 7 bases. The V gene end was trimmed by 6 bases and the J gene end by 0 bases; junction bases not matched to a gene: 8. Germline V gene lookup returns CDR1 LGHNA and CDR2 YNFKEQ. The length of the CDR3 is 17 residues. The chain's CDR3 is CASSPTGTSSYNSPLHF. Here the CDR3 DNA reads TGTGCCAGCAGTCCGACAGGGACAAGCTCCTATAATTCACCCCTCCACTTT.

The chain employs TRBV19 and TRBJ1-3, with 7 bases fitting TRBD1. CDR1 is LNHDA, CDR2 SQIVND, per germline (reference sequence). The ends lost 2 bases at V and 2 bases at J; junction bases unmatched: 9. CDR3 length equals 17 residues. The CDR3 DNA is TGTGCCAGTAGTATATATGGGACAGTAGTAGCTGGAAACACCATATATTTT. Protein product: CASSIYGTVVAGNTIYF.

The chain carries TRBV3-1 (or the pseudogene TRBV3-2) and TRBJ1-3; no reliable D call. CDR3 size: 15 residues. V was cut by 3 bases and J by 4 bases, with 13 bases left in between. Germline assignment: CDR1 LGHDT and CDR2 YNNKEL (reference sequence). The CDR3 protein is CASSQRTFGGNTIYF. DNA of the CDR3: TGTGCCAGCAGCCAGCGAACCTTCGGAGGAAACACCATATATTTT.

This chain connects TRBV20-1 to TRBJ1-3; no clear D gene. V dropped 7 bases and J dropped 1 base, with 5 bases sitting between them. Germline assignment: CDR1 DFQATT and CDR2 SNEGSKA (reference sequence). The CDR3 has 11 residues. In DNA form, the CDR3 reads TGCAGTGTTCGATCTGGAAACACCATATATTTT. Its protein is CSVRSGNTIYF.

The V and J genes are TRBV5-5 and TRBJ1-1, with 9 bases that match TRBD1. The CDR3 contains 17 residues. V dropped 0 bases and J dropped 4; count of bases not matched to a gene: 10. Germline CDR1 SGHKS, CDR2 YYEKEE (reference sequence). Written as DNA, the CDR3 is TGTGCCAGCAGCTTGGAGGGACAGGGTCGGATAGTCACTGAAGCTTTCTTT. Protein product: CASSLEGQGRIVTEAFF.

This chain links TRBV19 with TRBJ1-1; D is possibly TRBD1 (6 bases). CDR1 is LNHDA and CDR2 is SQIVND in the germline V gene (reference sequence). This CDR3 contains 15 residues. Trimming took off 3 bases at V and 4 bases at J, with 15 bases between the two ends. The DNA of the CDR3 is TGTGCCAGTAGTATGGCGCGGGGGGCGCGCACTGAAGCTTTCTTT. Encoded protein: CASSMARGARTEAFF.

The chain links TRBV27 to TRBJ1-6; D remains ambiguous. Trimming stripped 4 bases from V and 13 bases from J, with 14 bases between. Germline V gives CDR1 MNHEY, CDR2 SMNVEV (reference sequence). The CDR3 spans 13 residues. This CDR3 is CASSYRLTGPLHF. In DNA form, the CDR3 reads TGTGCCAGCAGTTATCGGCTCACGGGGCCCCTCCACTTT.